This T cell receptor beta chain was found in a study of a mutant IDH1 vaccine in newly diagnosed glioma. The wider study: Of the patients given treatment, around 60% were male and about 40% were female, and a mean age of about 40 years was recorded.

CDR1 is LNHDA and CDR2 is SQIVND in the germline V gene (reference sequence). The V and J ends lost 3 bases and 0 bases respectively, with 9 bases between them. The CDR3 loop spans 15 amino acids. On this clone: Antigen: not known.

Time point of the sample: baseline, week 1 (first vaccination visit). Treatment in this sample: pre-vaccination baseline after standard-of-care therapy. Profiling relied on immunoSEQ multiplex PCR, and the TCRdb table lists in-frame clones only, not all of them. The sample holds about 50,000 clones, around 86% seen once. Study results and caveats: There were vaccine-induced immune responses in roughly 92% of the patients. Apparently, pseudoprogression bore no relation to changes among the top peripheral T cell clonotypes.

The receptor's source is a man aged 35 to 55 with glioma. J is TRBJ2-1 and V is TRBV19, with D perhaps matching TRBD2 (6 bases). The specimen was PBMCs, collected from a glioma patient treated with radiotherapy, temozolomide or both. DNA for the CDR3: TGTGCCAGTAGTATCCTGGGGGGCTCCTACAATGAGCAGTTCTTC. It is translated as CASSILGGSYNEQFF.